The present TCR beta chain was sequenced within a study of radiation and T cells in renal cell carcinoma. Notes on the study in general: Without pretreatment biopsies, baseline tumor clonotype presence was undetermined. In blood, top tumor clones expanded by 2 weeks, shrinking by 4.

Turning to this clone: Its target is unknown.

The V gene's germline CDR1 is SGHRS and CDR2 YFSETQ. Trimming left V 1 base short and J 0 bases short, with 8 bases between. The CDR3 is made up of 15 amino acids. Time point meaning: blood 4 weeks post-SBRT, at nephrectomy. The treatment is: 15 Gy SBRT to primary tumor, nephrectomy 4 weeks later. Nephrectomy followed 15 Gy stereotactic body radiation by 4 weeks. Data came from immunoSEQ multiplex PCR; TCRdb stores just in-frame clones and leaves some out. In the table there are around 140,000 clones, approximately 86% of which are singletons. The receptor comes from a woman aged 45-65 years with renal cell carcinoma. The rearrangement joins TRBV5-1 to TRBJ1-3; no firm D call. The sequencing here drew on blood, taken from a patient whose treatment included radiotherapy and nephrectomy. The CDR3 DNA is TGCGCCAGCAGCTTGCAAGCGGGCTCTGGAAACACCATATATTTT. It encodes CASSLQAGSGNTIYF.